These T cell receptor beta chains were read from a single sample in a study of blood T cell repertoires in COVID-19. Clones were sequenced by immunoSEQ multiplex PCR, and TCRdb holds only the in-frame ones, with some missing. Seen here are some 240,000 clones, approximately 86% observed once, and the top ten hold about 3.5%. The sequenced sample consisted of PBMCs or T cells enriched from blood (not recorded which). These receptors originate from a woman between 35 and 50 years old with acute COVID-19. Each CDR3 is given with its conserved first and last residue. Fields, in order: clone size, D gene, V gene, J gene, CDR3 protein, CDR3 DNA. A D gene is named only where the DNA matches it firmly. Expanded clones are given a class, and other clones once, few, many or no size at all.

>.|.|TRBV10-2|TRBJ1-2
CASSEVGGNYGYTF
TGCGCCAGCAGTGAGGTGGGAGGGAACTATGGCTACACCTTC
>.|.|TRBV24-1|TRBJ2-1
CATSDRDSSYNEQFF
TGTGCCACCAGTGATCGGGACTCCTCCTACAATGAGCAGTTCTTC
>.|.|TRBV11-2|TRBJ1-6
CASSLWGGRQTSPLHF
TGTGCCAGCAGCTTGTGGGGGGGCAGGCAAACTTCACCCCTCCACTTT
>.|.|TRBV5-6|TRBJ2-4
CASSLVSLGIAKNIQYF
TGTGCCAGCAGCTTGGTTTCCTTGGGCATAGCCAAAAACATTCAGTACTTC
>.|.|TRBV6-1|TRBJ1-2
CASSESVTGYGYTF
TGTGCCAGCAGTGAATCAGTGACAGGCTATGGCTACACCTTC
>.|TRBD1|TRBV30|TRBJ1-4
CAWSVLTGDNEKLFF
TGTGCCTGGAGTGTTTTAACAGGGGATAATGAAAAACTGTTTTTT
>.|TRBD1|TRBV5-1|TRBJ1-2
CASSLEGQGANYGYTF
TGCGCCAGCAGCTTGGAGGGTCAGGGGGCTAACTATGGCTACACCTTC
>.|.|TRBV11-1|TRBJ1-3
CASSFLSGVGNTIYF
TGTGCCAGCAGCTTTCTGTCAGGGGTCGGAAACACCATATATTTT
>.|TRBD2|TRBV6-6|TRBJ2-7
CASTAPGTSGRYEQYF
TGTGCCAGCACCGCGCCCGGGACTAGCGGGAGATACGAGCAGTACTTC
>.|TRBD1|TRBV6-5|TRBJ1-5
CASNPTGGGNQPQHF
TGTGCCAGCAACCCGACAGGGGGTGGCAATCAGCCCCAGCATTTT
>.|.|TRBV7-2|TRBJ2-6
CASSLVAAAFSGANVLTF
TGTGCCAGCAGCTTAGTCGCGGCTGCATTCTCTGGGGCCAACGTCCTGACTTTC
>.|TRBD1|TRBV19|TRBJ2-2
CASSLGQAGELFF
TGTGCCAGTAGTCTAGGACAGGCCGGGGAGCTGTTTTTT
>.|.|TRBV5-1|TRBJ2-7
CASSFGGSEYEQYF
TGCGCCAGCAGCTTTGGGGGGAGCGAATACGAGCAGTACTTC
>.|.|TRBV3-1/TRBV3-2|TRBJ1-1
CASSQDRRVREKTEAFF
TGTGCCAGCAGCCAAGATAGGAGGGTGCGGGAGAAGACTGAAGCTTTCTTT
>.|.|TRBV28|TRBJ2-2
CATFYTGELFF
TGTGCCACCTTCTACACCGGGGAGCTGTTTTTT
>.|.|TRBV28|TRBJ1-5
CASSRGFGNQPQHF
TGTGCCAGCAGTCGAGGGTTTGGCAATCAGCCCCAGCATTTT
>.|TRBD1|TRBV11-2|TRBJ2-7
CASSLYRGRDEQYF
TGTGCCAGCAGCTTGTACAGGGGGCGGGACGAGCAGTACTTC
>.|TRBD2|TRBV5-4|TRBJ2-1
CASSLGLAGGPHEQFF
TGTGCCAGCAGCTTGGGACTAGCGGGAGGCCCCCATGAGCAGTTCTTC
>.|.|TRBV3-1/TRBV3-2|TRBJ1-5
CASSQDTGQPQHF
TGTGCCAGCAGCCAAGATACGGGTCAGCCCCAGCATTTT
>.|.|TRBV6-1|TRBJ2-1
CASSELEAGGQFF
TGTGCCAGCAGTGAGTTGGAGGCGGGCGGGCAGTTCTTC
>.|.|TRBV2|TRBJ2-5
CASSPASVRETQYF
TGTGCCAGCAGCCCAGCCTCAGTGCGGGAGACCCAGTACTTC
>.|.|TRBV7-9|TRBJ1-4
CASSANQGKVEKLFF
TGTGCCAGCAGCGCGAACCAGGGGAAGGTCGAAAAACTGTTTTTT
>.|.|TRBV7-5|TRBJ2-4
CVRSLRQGLAKNIQYF
TGTGTCAGAAGCCTCCGACAGGGTCTAGCCAAAAACATTCAGTACTTC
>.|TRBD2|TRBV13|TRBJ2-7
CASSLEGAGAYEQYF
TGTGCCAGCAGCTTAGAAGGAGCGGGGGCCTACGAGCAGTACTTC
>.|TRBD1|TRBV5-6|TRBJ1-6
CASSSGTGGNSPLHF
TGTGCCAGCAGCTCCGGGACAGGGGGTAATTCACCCCTCCACTTT
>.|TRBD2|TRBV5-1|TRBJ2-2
CASSVTSGANTGELFF
TGCGCCAGCAGCGTGACTAGCGGGGCGAACACCGGGGAGCTGTTTTTT
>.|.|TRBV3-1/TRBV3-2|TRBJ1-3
CASSLGLDSGNTIYF
TGTGCCAGCAGCCTGGGCCTTGACTCTGGAAACACCATATATTTT
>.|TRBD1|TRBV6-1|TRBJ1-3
CASSENRGFGNTIYF
TGTGCCAGCAGTGAAAACAGGGGTTTTGGAAACACCATATATTTT
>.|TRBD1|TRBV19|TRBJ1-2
CASSILKGAGYGYTF
TGTGCCAGTAGTATCCTAAAGGGGGCCGGCTATGGCTACACCTTC
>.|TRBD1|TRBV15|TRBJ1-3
CATSKDRASGNTIYF
TGTGCCACCAGCAAAGACAGGGCGTCAGGAAACACCATATATTTT
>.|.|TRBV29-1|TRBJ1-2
CSVGQGYNYGYTF
TGCAGCGTTGGCCAGGGATATAACTATGGCTACACCTTC
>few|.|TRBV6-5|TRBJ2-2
CASSIADRNTGELFF
TGTGCCAGCAGCATAGCGGACCGGAACACCGGGGAGCTGTTTTTT
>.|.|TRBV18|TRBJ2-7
CASSFHGTIDEQYF
TGTGCCAGCTCATTTCATGGGACAATCGACGAGCAGTACTTC
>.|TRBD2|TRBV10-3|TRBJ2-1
CATATSGTYNEQFF
TGTGCCACCGCGACTAGCGGGACTTACAATGAGCAGTTCTTC
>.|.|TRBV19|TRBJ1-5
CASSTGGGNQPQHF
TGTGCCAGTAGTACCGGGGGGGGCAATCAGCCCCAGCATTTT
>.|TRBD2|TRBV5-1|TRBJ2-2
CASGGPSGTGELFF
TGCGCCAGCGGAGGCCCTAGCGGTACCGGGGAGCTGTTTTTT
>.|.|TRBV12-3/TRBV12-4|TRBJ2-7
CASSRDTSYEQYF
TGTGCCAGCAGTCGGGACACCTCCTACGAGCAGTACTTC
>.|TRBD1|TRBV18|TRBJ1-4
CASTPGTGSEKLFF
TGTGCCAGCACTCCAGGGACAGGCAGTGAAAAACTGTTTTTT
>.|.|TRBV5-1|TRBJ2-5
CASSYDSAARETQYF
TGCGCCAGCAGCTACGACAGCGCCGCCAGGGAGACCCAGTACTTC
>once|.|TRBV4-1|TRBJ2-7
CASSLSPGLRSSYEQYF
TGCGCCAGCAGCCTAAGTCCGGGACTCAGGAGCTCCTACGAGCAGTACTTC
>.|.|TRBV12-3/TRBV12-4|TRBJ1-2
CASGGRDNYGYTF
TGTGCCAGCGGAGGACGGGATAACTATGGCTACACCTTC
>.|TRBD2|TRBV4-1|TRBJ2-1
CASSQETSGRFEQFF
TGCGCCAGCAGCCAAGAGACTAGCGGGAGGTTTGAGCAGTTCTTC
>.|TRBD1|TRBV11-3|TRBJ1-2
CASSPGQGINYGYTF
TGTGCCAGCAGCCCCGGACAGGGGATAAACTATGGCTACACCTTC
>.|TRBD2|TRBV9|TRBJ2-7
CASSTSGAYEQYF
TGTGCCAGCAGTACTAGCGGGGCATACGAGCAGTACTTC
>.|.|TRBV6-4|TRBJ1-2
CASSDSGGLRYTF
TGTGCCAGCAGTGACTCTGGCGGGCTGCGCTACACCTTC
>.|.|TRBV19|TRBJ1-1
CASSIQEATEAFF
TGTGCCAGTAGTATCCAGGAGGCCACTGAAGCTTTCTTT
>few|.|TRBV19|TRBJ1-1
CASSPGGRGNTEAFF
TGTGCCAGTAGTCCAGGCGGGAGGGGGAACACTGAAGCTTTCTTT
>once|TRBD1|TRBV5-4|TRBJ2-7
CASSTGVEQYF
TGTGCCAGCAGCACAGGGGTGGAGCAGTACTTC
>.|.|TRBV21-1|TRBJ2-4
CASSTTGTSGRALAKNIQYF
TGTGCCAGCAGCACCACCGGGACTAGCGGGAGAGCCCTAGCCAAAAACATTCAGTACTTC
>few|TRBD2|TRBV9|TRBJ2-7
CASSTGTSGTYEQYF
TGTGCCAGCAGCACCGGGACTAGCGGAACCTACGAGCAGTACTTC
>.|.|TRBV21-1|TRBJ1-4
CASSRGNEKLFF
TGTGCCAGCAGCAGAGGTAATGAAAAACTGTTTTTT
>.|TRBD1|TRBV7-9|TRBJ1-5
CASSLGQGNQPQHF
TGTGCCAGCAGCTTGGGACAGGGAAATCAGCCCCAGCATTTT
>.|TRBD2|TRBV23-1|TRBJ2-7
CASSQRAAGVTYEQYF
TGCGCCAGCAGTCAACGGGCAGCGGGAGTAACCTACGAGCAGTACTTC